This TCR beta chain stems from a study of breast tumors, draining lymph nodes, adjacent tissues. This clonotype was counted many times. V lost 0 bases and J lost 2, with 17 bases in between. Germline V gene data show CDR1 as LGHNA and CDR2 as YNFKEQ. The CDR3 spans 18 residues. TCRdb reanalysed the multiplex PCR reads using MiXCR and keeps one entry per CDR3 protein. The sample holds approximately 230,000 distinct CDR3 sequences, approximately 36% seen once. Samples came from axillary lymph nodes draining the breast cancer. Sequencing was done on a sample of axillary lymph node tissue. The chain couples TRBV4-2 to TRBJ1-3, with TRBD1 as a possible D gene (6 bases). The clonotype was recovered from a female donor with breast cancer. Some clones in this sample may be carry-over from other donors' samples. The CDR3 loop is CASSQDNVGRGTGNTIYF. The CDR3 nucleotides read TGTGCCAGCAGCCAAGATAACGTCGGCAGGGGTACTGGAAACACCATATATTTT.